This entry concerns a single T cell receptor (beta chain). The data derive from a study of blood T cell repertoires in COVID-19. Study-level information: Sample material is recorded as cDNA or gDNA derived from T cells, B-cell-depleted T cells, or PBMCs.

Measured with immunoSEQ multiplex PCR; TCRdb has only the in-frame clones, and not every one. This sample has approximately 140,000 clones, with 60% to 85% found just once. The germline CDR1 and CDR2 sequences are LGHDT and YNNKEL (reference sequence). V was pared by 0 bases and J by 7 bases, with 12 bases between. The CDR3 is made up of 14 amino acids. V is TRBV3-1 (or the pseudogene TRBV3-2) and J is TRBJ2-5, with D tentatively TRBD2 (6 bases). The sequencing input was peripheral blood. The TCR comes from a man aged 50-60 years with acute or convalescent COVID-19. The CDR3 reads CASSQDHGGGTQYF. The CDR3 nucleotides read TGTGCCAGCAGCCAAGATCACGGGGGTGGGACCCAGTACTTC.